This TCR beta chain was found in a study of beta chain features in type 1 diabetes listed by TCRdb under 2018. As for the study more broadly: Patients and healthy donors did not differ in mean age, gender distribution, total cell number or subset yield. A total of 107,917,701 sorted cells were examined across all samples, and the number of cells per subset was strongly correlated with RNA yield. The study compared the TCRB repertoires of sorted circulating CD4+ T cell subsets in recently diagnosed type 1 diabetes patients with those in matched healthy donors. Whereas all 28 donors provided naive and central memory subsets, regulatory and stem cell-like memory subsets were isolated from just 8 patients and about 8 healthy donors.

Each donor gave one peripheral blood draw, averaging approximately 110 mL, which was collected into heparinised tubes. A BD FACSAria II was used to sort naive, central memory, regulatory and stem cell-like memory CD4+ T cells with a panel that included CD45RO, CCR7, CD25, CD127, CD95 and CD27. Every sorted population had a purity above 98%. PBMCs were isolated immediately by Lymphoprep density gradient centrifugation and stained directly without culture. So that batch effects would be minimized, each experiment stained and sorted samples in pairs, pairing one healthy donor with one patient. The entire isolated RNA was reverse transcribed using the High Capacity cDNA Reverse Transcription Kit, and thus expressed TCRB transcripts were sequenced. Deep immunoSEQ sequencing was applied to naive, central memory and regulatory T cell samples, giving an average of roughly 3.5 million total reads per sample. Sorted cells were lysed in RLT buffer and RNA was extracted with DNase-treated RNeasy Micro or Mini kits, depending on cell number. Each cell subset was processed separately to prevent cross-contamination, with patient and healthy donor samples processed together. The immunoSEQ multiplex PCR was used to amplify TCRB sequences from cDNA, generating 87-bp fragments that spanned the CDR3 region. The amplicons were sequenced using the Illumina HiSeq platform. For the original study's pipeline: Synthetic template baselines were used to correct PCR bias computationally, reads within Hamming distance 2 were collapsed, and singletons that could not be merged were discarded. Reads were aligned against IMGT to assign V, D and J genes, CDR3 length and insertions or deletions at six rearrangement sites. Within each subset, clonotype counts were normalized to sorted cell number, and only after that were true diversity and Gini coefficients computed with the tcR R package. The overlap coefficient, calculated on TCRB nucleotide sequences, was used to quantify repertoire sharing. Out-of-frame TCRB sequences from naive cells were analyzed to stand in for the pre-selection repertoire. This is the immuneACCESS table as TCRdb keeps it, with only in-frame sequences that have V and J called. A part of the clones is gone; compared with another copy, unresolved V genes explain less than half, and the rest is unexplained. Clone size and V and J calls were adopted from that table, with D and trimming inferred from the DNA. The sample table holds about 900,000 clones, of which 17% were seen once. In total, the top ten clones hold around 0.02% of the sample.

Clipping removes 3 bases from V and 6 bases from J, with 14 as the unmatched junction base count. The germline V gene yields SGHAT for CDR1 and FQNNGV for CDR2. From its cysteine to its phenylalanine, the CDR3 spans 16 amino acids. Only the CDR3 portion is preserved as DNA: 48 bases, with reading frame beginning at the first base. The paper as a whole reports these results and caveats: Naive, central memory and regulatory TCRB repertoires appeared to be more alike among patients than among healthy donors. Sequencing cDNA rather than genomic DNA could over-represent highly expressing activated cells, although activation and CD3 levels did not differ between groups. At VDJ recombination sites, type 1 diabetes patients had fewer insertions and more deleted nucleotides, which implies abnormalities in thymic rearrangement. A moderate but significant shortening of TCRB CDR3 length was observed in type 1 diabetes patients in all four CD4+ subsets. Because small numbers of individuals were included in the HLA sub-analyses, any influence of HLA type on TCRB rearrangement was left unresolved. Shorter templates might have been favored by PCR, but patient and control samples were amplified and corrected together, so both groups would have been affected equally by any skew.

A remark on this clone: Its antigen is not yet known. No much larger clonotype is one base removed from it; base qualities were not supplied.

Rearrangement joined TRBV11-2 to TRBJ2-7; a stretch of 7 junction bases matches TRBD2. Sequencing was carried out using naive CD4+ T cells from blood. This specimen's cell subset or site label, interpreted: true naive CD4+ T cells. This sequence was found in a woman aged 18 to 35 in good health. The CDR3 region: CASSFDWAGEGTEQYF. The DNA is as follows: TGTGCCAGCAGCTTTGATTGGGCGGGGGAAGGGACCGAGCAGTACTTC.